Listed below are T cell receptor beta chains from one sample, sequenced in a study of blood T cell repertoires in COVID-19. Clones were read by immunoSEQ multiplex PCR, and TCRdb kept only the in-frame ones, dropping some. The sample lists about 210,000 clones, about nine tenths seen once, with about 5% in the top ten. The sample consisted of peripheral blood. The receptors shown here come from a woman in her thirties or forties with acute or convalescent COVID-19. Both conserved end residues are trimmed from each CDR3. The order of the fields is V gene, CDR3 protein.

V: TRBV4-1; CDR3: ASSQDRTTNEKLF
V: TRBV5-6; CDR3: ASSRDSKYNEQF
V: TRBV19; CDR3: ASGGTGGDGQPQH
V: TRBV6-5; CDR3: ASMTGGRRAEAF
V: TRBV19; CDR3: ASSDNGQGGSPLH
V: TRBV9; CDR3: ASSPSGGSNQPQH
V: TRBV5-6; CDR3: ASSLDSGGAF
V: TRBV7-3; CDR3: ASSSTSGGARETQY
V: TRBV5-8; CDR3: ASSSRTEKGYT
V: TRBV29-1; CDR3: SVERTVPSNEQF
V: TRBV5-3; CDR3: ARSGRWANYGYT
V: TRBV2; CDR3: ASSPRGTNEKLF
V: TRBV7-9; CDR3: ASSLGTGMNTEAF
V: TRBV28; CDR3: ASNLRVPPIQH
V: TRBV2; CDR3: ASSETGKAF
V: TRBV7-6; CDR3: ASSLAGGEGDTQY
V: TRBV28; CDR3: ASIQGGWDTEAF
V: TRBV19; CDR3: ASKAAGFNQPQH
V: TRBV3-1/TRBV3-2; CDR3: ASSQVPPGTGSRRAEAF
V: TRBV30; CDR3: AWRTPGRTVYGYT
V: TRBV7-9; CDR3: ASSLAGQGANEKLF
V: TRBV25-1; CDR3: ASNTLADQETQY
V: TRBV7-9; CDR3: ASSSGTGLSLH
V: TRBV6-5; CDR3: ASSYIRTGGQPQH
V: TRBV4-1; CDR3: ASSQSLEDYGYT
V: TRBV6-6; CDR3: ASTKAGRQPQH
V: TRBV1; CDR3: TSSQDAGEIYTGELF
V: TRBV10-3; CDR3: AIGGDSDTGELF
V: TRBV30; CDR3: AWRGQGAGGELF
V: TRBV7-2; CDR3: ASSLTGTGSGYT
V: TRBV11-1; CDR3: ASSLGLAGITDTQY
V: TRBV7-2; CDR3: ATSGGLTDTQY
V: TRBV6-5; CDR3: ASSYAGLLTGELF
V: TRBV3-1/TRBV3-2; CDR3: ASSPALITRDTQY
V: TRBV10-3; CDR3: AISESGRASEQF
V: TRBV7-3; CDR3: ASSPLTGGNTEAF
V: TRBV7-3; CDR3: ASSPGTDTQY
V: TRBV14; CDR3: ASSQGGREGAF
V: TRBV6-1; CDR3: ASSEDRGWNYGYT
V: TRBV3-1/TRBV3-2; CDR3: ASSQAGNPTEAF
V: TRBV2; CDR3: ASSEGRTGTGTPLH
V: TRBV7-2; CDR3: ASSLAGTTSTDTQY
V: TRBV9; CDR3: ASSVGQNTGELF
V: TRBV10-3; CDR3: AIRGTGTFTDTQY
V: TRBV18; CDR3: ASSSEGGARIGYT